A selection of T cell receptor beta chains follows, all from one sample in a study of blood T cell repertoires in COVID-19. Assay used: immunoSEQ multiplex PCR; TCRdb lists only in-frame clones, some missing. The profile shows 250,000 to 300,000 clones, around 89% of them singletons. The sequenced sample was PBMCs or T cells enriched from blood (not recorded which). The receptor source for this set is a middle-aged man who had recovered from COVID-19. CDR3s include the opening cysteine and the closing phenylalanine or tryptophan. A D gene is named only where the DNA matches it firmly. Clone size is stated in some rows and not others, as once, few, many or a class when expanded.

>14|-|TRBJ1-2|TRBV6-4|TRBD1
TGTGCCAGCAGTGACACAAACAGGGGGTCTGGCTACACCTTC
CASSDTNRGSGYTF
>15|-|TRBJ2-3|TRBV9|-
TGTGCCAGCAGCGTAGGGGTTACAGGCACAGATACGCAGTATTTT
CASSVGVTGTDTQYF
>14|once|TRBJ2-1|TRBV5-4|TRBD2
TGTGCCAGCAGCTTGGTGGGGGGGGTGAATGAGCAGTTCTTC
CASSLVGGVNEQFF
>14|-|TRBJ2-7|TRBV30|TRBD1
TGTGCCTGGTCTTTAGGGGGACAGATCTACGAGCAGTACTTC
CAWSLGGQIYEQYF
>14|-|TRBJ2-7|TRBV2|TRBD2
TGTGCCAGCAATAACGGACTAGTCGTTTACGAGCAGTACTTC
CASNNGLVVYEQYF
>16|-|TRBJ2-2|TRBV4-2|-
TGTGCCAGCAGCCCGACGGGAAGGTGGGGAACCGGGGAGCTGTTTTTT
CASSPTGRWGTGELFF
>17|-|TRBJ2-1|TRBV7-3|TRBD2
TGTGCCAGCAGCCCCGGGTCTAGCGGAACCTCCTACAATGAGCAGTTCTTC
CASSPGSSGTSYNEQFF
>14|once|TRBJ1-6|TRBV19|-
TGTGCCAGTAGTCTGACAGAGCCTAATTCACCCCTCCACTTT
CASSLTEPNSPLHF
>15|-|TRBJ2-6|TRBV11-2|-
TGTGCCAGCAGCTTGGGAGTCTCTGGGGCCAACGTCCTGACTTTC
CASSLGVSGANVLTF
>13|few|TRBJ2-1|TRBV6-5|-
TGTGCCAGCGACTCGGGACTCCTCGATGAGCAGTTCTTC
CASDSGLLDEQFF
>14|once|TRBJ1-2|TRBV6-5|TRBD1
TGTGCCAGCACCAACGGACAGGGGGCGCGAGGCTACACCTTC
CASTNGQGARGYTF
>18|-|TRBJ2-2|TRBV3-1/TRBV3-2|TRBD1
TGTGCCAGCAGCCAAGATAAGGGCAGGGGGCGATTACCCGGGGAGCTGTTTTTT
CASSQDKGRGRLPGELFF
>14|-|TRBJ1-5|TRBV7-2|-
TGTGCCAGCAGCTTAGTGGCGGAAAATCAGCCCCAGCATTTT
CASSLVAENQPQHF
>14|-|TRBJ1-2|TRBV5-1|-
TGCGCCAGCAGGTCAGGGTCCCCAAAGGACGGCTACACCTTC
CASRSGSPKDGYTF
>13|-|TRBJ2-1|TRBV7-2|-
TGTGCCAGCAGCTGGGTGACTAGAAATGAGCAGTTCTTC
CASSWVTRNEQFF
>16|-|TRBJ2-2|TRBV3-1/TRBV3-2|TRBD2
TGTGCCAGCAGCCAACTAGCGGGGGGATTCGGCGGGGAGCTGTTTTTT
CASSQLAGGFGGELFF
>15|-|TRBJ2-2|TRBV7-3|TRBD1
TGTGCCAGCAGCTTAACGAGTACAGGGGGTGGGGAGCTGTTTTTT
CASSLTSTGGGELFF
>15|-|TRBJ2-2|TRBV7-2|-
TGTGCCAGCAGCCCGCCGGGAGTCCCCCCCGGGGAGCTGTTTTTT
CASSPPGVPPGELFF
>15|-|TRBJ2-3|TRBV5-1|-
TGCGCCAGCAGCTTCGCAAGTCTCGAGTCGGATACGCAGTATTTT
CASSFASLESDTQYF
>15|-|TRBJ2-7|TRBV10-3|TRBD2
TGTGCCATCAGTGATGGACTAGCGGGAATCTACGAGCAGTACTTC
CAISDGLAGIYEQYF
>13|-|TRBJ1-4|TRBV12-3/TRBV12-4|TRBD1
TGTGCCAGCAGTGACAGGGGCAGGGAAAAACTGTTTTTT
CASSDRGREKLFF
>14|-|TRBJ2-7|TRBV7-9|-
TGTGCCAGCAGCTTAGACGGGGGCTCCTACGAGCAGTACTTC
CASSLDGGSYEQYF
>20|once|TRBJ2-3|TRBV5-1|TRBD2
TGCGCCAGCAGCTTGGTATCGGGACTAGCGGGGGGGCCCAACACAGATACGCAGTATTTT
CASSLVSGLAGGPNTDTQYF